The 27 T cell receptor beta chains in this list originate from one sample, sequenced in a study of blood T cells in healthy people across ages. Together with a sample-barcoded 5' primer, a J-beta primer mix was included in a second PCR lasting about 7 to 11 cycles. Via MiXCR, TCRdb re-called the 5' RACE reads, giving one row per CDR3 protein. Of over 1,200,000 distinct CDR3 sequences listed, approximately 59% are singletons. Specimen: blood. These receptors all come from a man aged 18 to 35 in good health.

The rearrangement uses TRBV29-1 and TRBJ2-1; D perhaps matches TRBD2 (6 bases). CDR1 and CDR2 (germline): SQVTM, ANQGSEA. This CDR3 has 12 amino acids. V lost 7 bases, J lost 4 bases, and 11 bases lay in between. The CDR3 region has the DNA TGCAGCGGGGAGGACCGATACAATGAGCAGTTCTTC. The encoded protein is CSGEDRYNEQFF.

The chain has TRBV5-5 and TRBJ2-3; D possibly corresponds to TRBD2 (6 bases). Trimming left V 1 base short and J 1 base short, with 10 bases between. Germline CDR1 reads SGHKS; CDR2 reads YYEKEE (reference sequence). The CDR3 totals 15 residues. Here the CDR3 reads CASSLYGEGTDTQYF. The CDR3 DNA follows: TGTGCCAGCAGCTTGTATGGGGAGGGCACAGATACGCAGTATTTT.

The chain links TRBV2 to TRBJ2-7; tentatively, D is TRBD2 (7 bases). Germline lookup yields CDR1 SNHLY and CDR2 FYNNEI. The CDR3 spans 13 residues. The germline V and J ends were trimmed by 10 bases and 5 bases, with 18 bases remaining between them. The CDR3 region is CATRRGGFDEQYF. The CDR3 nucleotides are TGTGCCACGAGAAGGGGGGGATTCGACGAGCAGTACTTC.

CDR3 loop: CASSAKKVTGELFF. The CDR3 coding sequence is TGTGCCAGCAGTGCCAAAAAGGTCACCGGGGAGCTGTTTTTT. The gene calls are TRBV28 and TRBJ2-2; D is undetermined. V lost 5 bases to trimming and J lost 4 bases, with 11 bases between them. The CDR3 is 14 amino acids. Germline loops: CDR1 MDHEN, CDR2 SYDVKM.

This clonotype was detected once. CDR3 nucleotide sequence: TGTGCCAGCAGCCAAGGACGACAGATAGGCTTCTACGAGCAGTACTTC. Translated: CASSQGRQIGFYEQYF. The chain recombines TRBV3-1 with TRBJ2-4, with D possibly being TRBD1 (5 bases). The last part of the DNA fits TRBJ2-7 better; the J call may be wrong. CDR1 is LGHDT and CDR2 is YNNKEL in the germline V gene (reference sequence). This CDR3 contains 16 residues.

This clonotype was seen a handful of times. The gene calls are TRBV4-3 and TRBJ2-7; 9 bases agree with TRBD1. The J segment lost 0 bases and the V segment lost 3 bases, leaving 6 bases of the junction unmatched. Germline loops: CDR1 LGHNA, CDR2 YSLEER. The CDR3 spans 16 residues. The CDR3 DNA reads as TGCGCCAGCAGCCAGGGTACAGGGGGCCTCTCCTACGAGCAGTACTTC. Translation gives CASSQGTGGLSYEQYF.

This clonotype has more than one count but fewer than ten. This chain joins TRBV6-5 and TRBJ2-1; TRBD1 matches at 10 bases. Germline trimming cut 8 bases from V and 11 bases from J; bases unmatched to any gene: 15. CDR1 MNHEY and CDR2 SVGAGI come from the germline V gene. The CDR3 runs 15 residues. The CDR3 coding sequence is TGTGCCAGCCAAACGGGGGACAGGGGTAATGGAAAGCAGTTCTTC. Its protein product is CASQTGDRGNGKQFF.

The rearrangement joins TRBV29-1 to TRBJ2-1; D uncertain. V was shortened by 4 bases and J by 3 bases, with 10 bases between the two germline ends. This CDR3 comprises 13 residues. The germline V gene has CDR1 SQVTM and CDR2 ANQGSEA. In DNA, the CDR3 is TGCAGCGTTGTGGGCCTCAACTACAATGAGCAGTTCTTC. It encodes CSVVGLNYNEQFF.

V usage is TRBV4-1 and J usage is TRBJ2-1, with D perhaps matching TRBD2 (6 bases). Trimming shortened V by 0 bases and J by 0 bases, and 12 bases separated the two germline ends. Germline V gene data show CDR1 as MGHRA and CDR2 as YSYEKL. This CDR3 is built from 17 residues. CDR3 nucleotide sequence: TGCGCCAGCAGCCAAGACGGGGGATCGAGCTCCTACAATGAGCAGTTCTTC. Residues: CASSQDGGSSSYNEQFF.

In regard to this clonotype: At one of its ends the junction is not consistent with the germline gene, which may arise from a read error. The chain joins TRBV14 to TRBJ2-1, with D perhaps TRBD1 (6 bases). The germline gives CDR1 SGHDN, CDR2 FVKESK. This CDR3 has 15 amino acids. The CDR3 bases are TGTGCCAGCAGCAAAGACAGGTCCGCCTACAATGAGCAGTTCTTC. Translated, it gives CASSKDRSAYNEQFF.

This chain uses TRBV20-1 with TRBJ2-5, with D perhaps matching TRBD2 (6 bases). The J call may be in error: the DNA end matches TRBJ2-7 better. Germline assignment: CDR1 DFQATT and CDR2 SNEGSKA (reference sequence). The CDR3 contains 14 residues. CDR3 protein: CSAREASDLYEQYF. The CDR3 DNA sequence: TGCAGTGCTAGAGAGGCTAGCGATCTCTACGAGCAGTACTTC.

J is TRBJ2-1 and V is TRBV15, with 10 bases identical to TRBD2. The germline V gene has CDR1 LNHNV and CDR2 YYDKDF (reference sequence). The V segment lost 2 bases and the J segment 2 bases; nucleotides outside the gene matches: 6. CDR3 length: 17 amino acids. CDR3 sequence (DNA): TGTGCCACCAGCAGACGTAGCGGGGGGCCAACCTACAATGAGCAGTTCTTC. This translates into CATSRRSGGPTYNEQFF.

This clonotype has a count of ten or more. The chain has TRBV27 and TRBJ2-1; D not certain. The ends were cut back, 5 bases at V and 4 bases at J, with 3 bases in the middle. Germline V gene lookup returns CDR1 MNHEY and CDR2 SMNVEV (reference sequence). This CDR3 comprises 11 residues. The DNA for the CDR3 is TGTGCCAGCAGTACTTACAATGAGCAGTTCTTC. Its translation: CASSTYNEQFF.

The V call is TRBV4-1, the J call TRBJ2-3, with 11 bases lining up with TRBD2. Germline-derived CDR1 and CDR2 are MGHRA and YSYEKL. The junction had 10 bases not matched to a gene; V was cut back by 5 bases and J by 0 bases. The CDR3 is 18 residues long. The CDR3 protein is CASSYLAGGRSSTDTQYF. The CDR3 DNA sequence: TGCGCCAGCAGCTATCTAGCGGGAGGCCGTTCTAGCACAGATACGCAGTATTTT.

This clonotype showed up just once. This chain uses TRBV6-1 with TRBJ2-1; 8 positions match TRBD2. Trimming at V came to 7 bases and at J to 4 bases, leaving 12 bases not matched to a gene. Germline CDR1 MNHNS, CDR2 SASEGT. The CDR3 has 16 amino acids. CDR3 in amino acids: CASKGLADISYNEQFF. CDR3 nucleotide sequence: TGTGCCAGCAAAGGACTAGCCGATATCTCTTACAATGAGCAGTTCTTC.

This chain joins TRBV30 and TRBJ1-2, with a tentative D call TRBD1 (6 bases). Germline V gene sequence: CDR1 GTSNPN, CDR2 SVGIG (reference sequence). The CDR3 totals 13 residues. The germline V and J ends were trimmed by 0 bases and 4 bases, with 9 bases remaining between them. The chain's CDR3 is CAWSVRQVYGYTF. The DNA of the CDR3 is TGTGCCTGGAGTGTGAGACAGGTCTATGGCTACACCTTC.

V is TRBV4-3 and J is TRBJ1-6, with D unresolved. The CDR3 consists of 17 residues. The germline CDR1 and CDR2 sequences are LGHNA and YSLEER. Trimming removed 1 base at V and 10 bases at J, with 20 bases between. DNA for the CDR3: TGCGCCAGCAGCCAAGGGACGGACGGGAACTCCGGATCACCCCTCCACTTT. It yields the protein CASSQGTDGNSGSPLHF.

Only a few counts were recorded for this clonotype. The chain carries TRBV20-1 and TRBJ1-1; D might be TRBD1 (5 bases). This CDR3 has 13 amino acids. Trimming took off 3 bases at V and 3 bases at J, with 11 bases between the two ends. Per germline, CDR1 DFQATT and CDR2 SNEGSKA (reference sequence). The CDR3 DNA follows: TGCAGTGCTAGCGGGGGGAGAGACACTGAAGCTTTCTTT. This sequence encodes CSASGGRDTEAFF.

J is TRBJ2-4 and V is TRBV4-1; TRBD1 agrees at 8 bases. Near its end, the DNA agrees better with TRBJ2-7, so the J call may be wrong. CDR1 is MGHRA and CDR2 is YSYEKL in the germline V gene. The CDR3 is 16 amino acids. CDR3: CASSQRTGFIFYEQYF. The CDR3, as DNA: TGCGCCAGCAGCCAACGGACAGGGTTTATCTTCTACGAGCAGTACTTC.

This chain uses TRBV5-1 with TRBJ2-7; D unclear. The CDR3 sequence is 14 residues long. V gave up 4 bases and J gave up 2 bases, with 13 bases separating them. Germline V gene sequence: CDR1 SGHRS, CDR2 YFSETQ. DNA for the CDR3: TGCGCCAGCAGCATGAGACACACCACCTACGAGCAGTACTTC. Translating it yields CASSMRHTTYEQYF.

The V gene is TRBV5-1, the J gene TRBJ2-6; no firm D call. From germline, CDR1 is SGHRS and CDR2 YFSETQ. The V end was cut by 4 bases, the J end by 4 bases, with 12 bases between. This CDR3 is 15 amino acids long. CDR3 loop: CASSPTLAGANVLTF. DNA for the CDR3: TGCGCCAGCAGCCCGACCCTGGCGGGGGCCAACGTCCTGACTTTC.

The J gene is TRBJ1-1, the V gene TRBV25-1; 7 bases are a match to TRBD1. The CDR3 is 16 amino acids. V gave up 3 bases and J gave up 1 base; unmatched junction bases: 8. CDR1 MGHDK and CDR2 SYGVNS come from the germline V gene. The CDR3 DNA reads as TGTGCCAGCAGTGAGAAAGACAGGGAGTCGAACACTGAAGCTTTCTTT. Translating it yields CASSEKDRESNTEAFF.

The chain joins TRBV29-1 to TRBJ2-5; weak D call: TRBD1 (6 bases). The J call is in doubt because the DNA end fits TRBJ2-7 better. CDR3 length equals 12 residues. CDR1 SQVTM and CDR2 ANQGSEA come from the germline V gene. The DNA for the CDR3 is TGCAGCGTTGAAGAGGGGGCCCTCGAGCAGTACTTC. This sequence encodes CSVEEGALEQYF.

This clonotype was recorded once. With a much larger clone just one base away, this may be a read error. The genes are TRBV20-1 and TRBJ2-1, with 7 bases lining up with TRBD1. The end of the DNA is better explained by TRBJ2-7, so the J call may be wrong. The germline CDR1 and CDR2 sequences are DFQATT and SNEGSKA (reference sequence). This CDR3 is 15 amino acids long. Written as DNA, the CDR3 is TGCAGTGCTAGGAAACAGGGGACCTCATACAATGAGCAGTACTTC. Protein: CSARKQGTSYNEQYF.

This sequence joins TRBV7-9 and TRBJ2-1; 8 bases match TRBD2. V shed 2 bases and J 2 bases; nucleotides not matched to a gene: 11. Germline V gene sequence: CDR1 SEHNR, CDR2 FQNEAQ (reference sequence). This CDR3 has 18 amino acids. The CDR3 loop reads CASSLRGTGTSAYNEQFF. The CDR3 DNA reads TGTGCCAGCAGCTTAAGGGGAACCGGGACTAGTGCCTACAATGAGCAGTTCTTC. Using reference TRBV7-9 and TRBJ2-1 for the parts outside the CDR3, the full variable domain is DTGVSQNPRHKITKRGQNVTFRCDPISEHNRLYWYRQTLGQGPEFLTYFQNEAQLEKSRLLSDRFSAERPKGSFSTLEIQRTEQGDSAMYLCASSLRGTGTSAYNEQFFGPGTRLTVL.

V gene TRBV27 combines with J gene TRBJ2-5; D gene uncertain. This CDR3 is 16 amino acids long. In germline, CDR1 is MNHEY, CDR2 SMNVEV (reference sequence). The germline V and J ends were trimmed by 2 bases and 11 bases, with 24 bases remaining between them. The CDR3 DNA is TGTGCCAGCAGTTTACAAATTAGCTATGGCGACAATGAGCAGTACTTC. It is translated as CASSLQISYGDNEQYF.

The rearrangement uses TRBV5-1 and TRBJ2-5, with TRBD1 matching 7 bases. Germline trimming cut 0 bases from V and 5 bases from J; bases unmatched to any gene: 7. This CDR3 is 15 amino acids long. The V gene's germline CDR1 is SGHRS and CDR2 YFSETQ. CDR3 nucleotide sequence: TGCGCCAGCAGCTTGGTGACAGGGCAGGGGGAGACCCAGTACTTC. Translation: CASSLVTGQGETQYF.